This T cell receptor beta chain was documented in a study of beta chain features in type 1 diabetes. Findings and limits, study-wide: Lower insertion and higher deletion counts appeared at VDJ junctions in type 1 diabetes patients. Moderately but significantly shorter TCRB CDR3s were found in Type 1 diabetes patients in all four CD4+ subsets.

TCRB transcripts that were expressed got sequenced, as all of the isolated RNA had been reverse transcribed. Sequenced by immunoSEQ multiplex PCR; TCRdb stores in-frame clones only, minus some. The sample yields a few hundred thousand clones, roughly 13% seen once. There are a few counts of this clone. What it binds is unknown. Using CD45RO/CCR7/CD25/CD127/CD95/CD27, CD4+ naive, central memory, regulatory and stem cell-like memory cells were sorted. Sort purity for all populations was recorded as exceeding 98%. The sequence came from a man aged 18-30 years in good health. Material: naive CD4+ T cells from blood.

CDR3 residues: CASSPGLVADTQYF. The CDR3 DNA reads TGTGCCAGCAGCCCCGGACTAGTAGCGGATACGCAGTATTTT. This rearrangement joins TRBV5-4 to TRBJ2-3; 7 bases match TRBD2. After removal of 4 bases from V and 6 bases from J, the junction contained 8 bases not matched to a gene. The CDR3 loop spans 14 amino acids. The germline gives CDR1 SGHNT, CDR2 YYREEE (reference sequence).